The count of the clone carrying this T cell receptor (beta chain) is one. What it recognizes is unknown. These data belong to a study of PD-1 blockade in mismatch repair-deficient tumors. Study conclusions and caveats: About 4.5% of the 142 peptide-expanded blood TCRs were also found in tumor.

The time point is: approximately ten-day in vitro stimulation with candidate neoantigen peptide 6. Cells were stimulated approximately 9 days with each of under ten ELISpot-reactive neoantigens. Trimming removed 1 base from V and 4 bases from J; junction bases left unmatched: 9. The germline V gene encodes CDR1 SGHDT and CDR2 YYEEEE. This CDR3 is built from 17 residues. TCRdb's copy holds only in-frame clones and misses some; the assay was immunoSEQ multiplex PCR. This table has some 14,000 clones, approximately 86% appearing once. The J gene is TRBJ2-3, the V gene TRBV5-6; TRBD2 agrees at 10 bases. The sequence was obtained from an adult with mismatch repair-deficient cancer. The material sequenced was cells cultured in vitro, taken from a patient treated with pembrolizumab. The CDR3 region is CASSLINSGRAPDTQYF. CDR3 bases: TGTGCCAGCAGCTTGATTAACAGCGGGAGGGCCCCAGATACGCAGTATTTT.